Listed below are T cell receptor beta chains from one sample, sequenced in a study of radiation and T cells in renal cell carcinoma. The table came from immunoSEQ multiplex PCR; TCRdb's copy has only in-frame clones and leaves some out. The sample has some 21,000 clones, nearly 55% seen once. Sequencing used tumor tissue, obtained from a patient whose treatment was nephrectomy without radiotherapy. These receptors all come from a human donor with renal cell carcinoma. Each CDR3 is given with its conserved first and last residue. Each record gives: V gene, clone size, CDR3 protein. Rows give clone size only sometimes, using once, few, many, or a class for an expanded clone.

TRBV11-2,once,CASSPRQGMGTEAFF
TRBV30,NA,CAWSPGETQYF
TRBV9,NA,CASSGPSDTQYF
TRBV29-1,NA,CSVEVGPGRRSGANVLTF
TRBV27,NA,CASRPNRALEKLFF
TRBV7-2,many,CASSLAGSRGYTF
TRBV7-2,NA,CASSLFQGLRGNTIYF
TRBV9,NA,CASSVDLVRYNEQFF
TRBV12-2,once,CASRLASRSGGGPYEQYF
TRBV6-6,NA,CASSLSVYTEAFF
TRBV29-1,NA,CSVEDQGVAVYTF
TRBV9,once,CASSFSGISYNEQFF
TRBV6-6,many,CASSYSRARGTEAFF
TRBV6-5,NA,CASSRTNTEAFF
TRBV5-5,NA,CASSGTGERQPQHF
TRBV6-1,NA,CASSGLLNTGELFF
TRBV25-1,NA,CASSSPYKYNEQFF
TRBV27,NA,CASSLGSTDTQYF
TRBV6-5,NA,CASRKGTGKGYTF
TRBV10-3,NA,CAISESVGAWGYTF
TRBV5-1,NA,CASSSGTLGSGNTIYF
TRBV6-6,NA,CATRLGALDSPLHF
TRBV14,NA,CASSQDRNREGETQYF
TRBV14,NA,CASSESRSLSSGNTIYF
TRBV19,NA,CASSQGPTGANVLTF
TRBV5-6,NA,CASSVQGTGNTDTQYF
TRBV9,many,CASSVDPGRGDGYTF
TRBV2,NA,CASSDQTNTEAFF
TRBV15,NA,CATSRDEASYEQYF
TRBV7-8,NA,CASSKGQGNGYTF
TRBV7-9,NA,CASSANPGVGEQYF
TRBV7-9,NA,CASSLQGANSPLHF
TRBV19,few,CASSITGQGGPNYGYTF
TRBV18,NA,CASSPPSTDSGNTIYF
TRBV4-3,NA,CASSQIAGGPSEQYF
TRBV2,few,CASKADTEAFF
TRBV7-3,few,CASSFGRLDYYGYTF
TRBV18,NA,CASSPGGGQGNNNEQFF
TRBV13,NA,CASSLYNLGGYNGYTF
TRBV6-5,few,CASSYRVSYEQYF